This TCR beta chain was found in a study of T cell changes during pregnancy in multiple sclerosis. Sequenced by immunoSEQ multiplex PCR; TCRdb stores in-frame clones only, minus some. The table lists more than 55,000 clones, 89% of them singletons. The CDR3 is made up of 14 amino acids. The germline CDR1 and CDR2 sequences are MNHNY and SVGAGI (reference sequence). The germline V and J ends were trimmed by 5 bases and 6 bases, with 16 bases remaining between them. The clonotype comes from a female donor with multiple sclerosis, enrolled in a pregnancy study. The V gene is TRBV6-6, the J gene TRBJ1-1, with no clear D. This sample comprised peripheral blood, obtained after pregnancy. CDR3 protein: CASSQMTGRAEAFF. The CDR3 DNA follows: TGTGCCAGCAGTCAAATGACGGGAAGGGCTGAAGCTTTCTTT.